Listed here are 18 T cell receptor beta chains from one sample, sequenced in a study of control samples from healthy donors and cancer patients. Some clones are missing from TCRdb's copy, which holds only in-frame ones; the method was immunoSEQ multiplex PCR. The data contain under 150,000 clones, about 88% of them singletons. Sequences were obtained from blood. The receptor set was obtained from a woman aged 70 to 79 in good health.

This CDR3 is CASSVGQGDYEQYF. CDR3 sequence (DNA): TGTGCCAGCAGCGTAGGACAGGGCGACTACGAGCAGTACTTC. The chain carries TRBV9 and TRBJ2-7; 7 nucleotides match TRBD1. The CDR3 contains 14 residues. V gave up 0 bases and J gave up 3 bases; unmatched junction bases: 3. From germline, CDR1 is SGDLS and CDR2 YYNGEE.

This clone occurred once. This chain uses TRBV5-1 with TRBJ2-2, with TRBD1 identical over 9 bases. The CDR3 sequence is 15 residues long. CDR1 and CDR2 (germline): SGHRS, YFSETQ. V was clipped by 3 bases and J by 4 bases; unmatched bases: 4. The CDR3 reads CASSWTGDRTGELFF. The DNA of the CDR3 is TGCGCCAGCAGCTGGACAGGGGATCGCACCGGGGAGCTGTTTTTT.

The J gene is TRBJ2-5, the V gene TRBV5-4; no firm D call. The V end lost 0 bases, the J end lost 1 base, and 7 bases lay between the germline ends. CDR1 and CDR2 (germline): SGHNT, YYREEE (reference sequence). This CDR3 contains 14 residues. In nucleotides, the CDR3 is TGTGCCAGCAGCTTGGCCTTACTCCAAGAGACCCAGTACTTC. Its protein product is CASSLALLQETQYF. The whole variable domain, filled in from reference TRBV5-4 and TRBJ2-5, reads ETGVTQSPTHLIKTRGQQVTLRCSSQSGHNTVSWYQQALGQGPQFIFQYYREEENGRGNFPPRFSGLQFPNYSSELNVNALELDDSALYLCASSLALLQETQYFGPGTRLLVL.

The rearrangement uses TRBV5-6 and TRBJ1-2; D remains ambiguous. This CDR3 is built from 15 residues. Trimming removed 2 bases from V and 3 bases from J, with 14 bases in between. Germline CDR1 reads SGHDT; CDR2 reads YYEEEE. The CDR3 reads CASSFLNRPHYGYTF. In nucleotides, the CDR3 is TGTGCCAGCAGCTTTCTGAATCGTCCCCACTATGGCTACACCTTC.

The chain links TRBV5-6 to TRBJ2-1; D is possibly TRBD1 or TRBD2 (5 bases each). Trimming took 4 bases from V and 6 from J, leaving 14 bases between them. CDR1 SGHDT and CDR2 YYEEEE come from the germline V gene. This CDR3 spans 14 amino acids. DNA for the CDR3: TGTGCCAGCAGCGGGGGTGGGGTTCTCAATGAGCAGTTCTTC. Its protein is CASSGGGVLNEQFF.

CDR3 loop: CASSYSGQVSNQPQHF. The CDR3 coding sequence is TGTGCCAGCAGTTACTCGGGACAGGTTAGCAATCAGCCCCAGCATTTT. The rearrangement uses TRBV6-6 and TRBJ1-5, with 8 nucleotides matching TRBD1. V shed 0 bases and J 0 bases; nucleotides not matched to a gene: 1. This CDR3 comprises 16 residues. Germline CDR1 reads MNHNY; CDR2 reads SVGAGI (reference sequence).

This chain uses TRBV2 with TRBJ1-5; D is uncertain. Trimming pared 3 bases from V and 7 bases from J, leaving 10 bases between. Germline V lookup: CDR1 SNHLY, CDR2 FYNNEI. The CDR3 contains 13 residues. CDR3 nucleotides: TGTGCCAGCAGTGAGTCACCCGACCAGCCCCAGCATTTT. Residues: CASSESPDQPQHF.

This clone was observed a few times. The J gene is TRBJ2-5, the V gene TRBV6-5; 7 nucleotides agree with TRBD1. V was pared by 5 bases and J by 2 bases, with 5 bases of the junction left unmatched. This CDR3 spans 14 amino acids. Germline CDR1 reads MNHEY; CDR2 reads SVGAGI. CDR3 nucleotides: TGTGCCAGCAGTAGAGTGGGACAGCAAGAGACCCAGTACTTC. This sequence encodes CASSRVGQQETQYF.

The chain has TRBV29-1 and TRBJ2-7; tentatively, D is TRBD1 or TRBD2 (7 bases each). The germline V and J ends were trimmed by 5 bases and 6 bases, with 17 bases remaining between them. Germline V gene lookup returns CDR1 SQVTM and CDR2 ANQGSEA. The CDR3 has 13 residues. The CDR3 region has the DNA TGCAGCGTTTCCGGGTTCAGGGGGGGCGAGCAGTACTTC. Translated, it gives CSVSGFRGGEQYF.

CDR3 coding DNA: TGTGCCAGCAGTCCTTCGGTAAATGAGCAGTTCTTC. Translated: CASSPSVNEQFF. The rearrangement links TRBV3-1 (or the pseudogene TRBV3-2) to TRBJ2-1; the D is unclear. This CDR3 has 12 amino acids. V was cut by 6 bases and J by 7 bases, with 10 bases left in between. Looked up from germline, CDR1 is LGHDT and CDR2 is YNNKEL (reference sequence).

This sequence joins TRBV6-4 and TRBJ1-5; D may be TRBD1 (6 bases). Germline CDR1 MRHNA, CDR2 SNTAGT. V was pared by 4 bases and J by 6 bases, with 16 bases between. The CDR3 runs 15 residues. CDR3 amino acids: CASSGTGREGQPQHF. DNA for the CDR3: TGTGCCAGCAGTGGAACAGGGAGGGAGGGTCAGCCCCAGCATTTT.

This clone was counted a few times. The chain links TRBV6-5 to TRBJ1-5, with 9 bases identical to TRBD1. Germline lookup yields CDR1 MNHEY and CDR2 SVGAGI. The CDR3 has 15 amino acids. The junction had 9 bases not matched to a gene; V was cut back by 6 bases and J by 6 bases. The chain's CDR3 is CASSHTGGGGQPQHF. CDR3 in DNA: TGTGCCAGCAGCCATACAGGGGGCGGGGGTCAGCCCCAGCATTTT.

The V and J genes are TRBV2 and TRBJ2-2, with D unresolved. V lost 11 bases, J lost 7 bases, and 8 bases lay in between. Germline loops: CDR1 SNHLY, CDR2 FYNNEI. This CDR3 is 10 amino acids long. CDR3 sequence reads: CARWDGELFF. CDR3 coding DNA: TGTGCCCGCTGGGACGGGGAGCTGTTTTTT.

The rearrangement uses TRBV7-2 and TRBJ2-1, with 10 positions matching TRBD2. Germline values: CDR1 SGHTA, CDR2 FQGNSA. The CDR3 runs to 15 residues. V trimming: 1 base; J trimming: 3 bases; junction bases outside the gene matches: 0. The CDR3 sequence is CASSLGLAGYNEQFF. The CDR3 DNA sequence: TGTGCCAGCAGCTTAGGACTAGCGGGCTACAATGAGCAGTTCTTC.

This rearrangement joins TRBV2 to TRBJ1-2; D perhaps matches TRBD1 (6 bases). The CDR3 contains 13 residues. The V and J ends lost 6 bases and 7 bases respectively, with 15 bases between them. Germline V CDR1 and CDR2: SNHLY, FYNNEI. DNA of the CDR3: TGTGCCAGCAGGCGGGGGGGCAGAGGTGGCTACACCTTC. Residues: CASRRGGRGGYTF.

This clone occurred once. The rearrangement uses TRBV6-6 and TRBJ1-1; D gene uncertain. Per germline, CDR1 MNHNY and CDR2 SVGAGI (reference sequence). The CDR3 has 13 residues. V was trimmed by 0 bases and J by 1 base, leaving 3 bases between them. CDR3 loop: CASSYSENTEAFF. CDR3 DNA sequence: TGTGCCAGCAGTTACTCGGAGAACACTGAAGCTTTCTTT.

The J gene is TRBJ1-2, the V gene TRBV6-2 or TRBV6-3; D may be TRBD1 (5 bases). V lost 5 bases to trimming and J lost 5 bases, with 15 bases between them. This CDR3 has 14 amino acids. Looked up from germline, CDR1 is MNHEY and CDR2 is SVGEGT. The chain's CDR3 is CASSPTAPLYGYTF. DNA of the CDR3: TGTGCCAGCAGTCCGACAGCTCCCTTATATGGCTACACCTTC.

The CDR3 DNA follows: TGTGCCAACTTCGACAGTGATAGAAACACCATATATTTT. Protein: CANFDSDRNTIYF. The chain links TRBV12-3 or TRBV12-4 to TRBJ1-3, with TRBD1 as a possible D gene (5 bases). The CDR3 is 13 amino acids. The V end was cut by 10 bases, the J end by 5 bases, with 15 bases between.